The rows below give T cell receptor beta chains drawn from one sample of a study of human T cells and chemical hapten exposure. TCRdb reprocessed the RACE reads with MiXCR, giving one entry per CDR3 protein. The sample carries roughly 100,000 distinct CDR3 sequences, about 10% recorded once. The specimen was whole blood, collected in connection with sensitization to the hapten diphenylcyclopropenone (DPC). These receptors were collected from a woman aged 55-75 years with alopecia areata. Some clones in this sample may be carry-over from other donors' samples. CDR3s include the opening cysteine and the closing phenylalanine or tryptophan. Fields, in order: J gene, V gene, clone size, D gene, CDR3 DNA, CDR3 protein. D genes are given only for firm matches. Rows may omit the clone size; those that give it use once, few, many or a size class.

TRBJ2-3,TRBV18,NA,NA,TGTGCCAGCTCACCACGAAACAGGGATAGCACAGATACGCAGTATTTT,CASSPRNRDSTDTQYF
TRBJ2-1,TRBV29-1,many,NA,TGCAGCGTCGAAACCTACAATGAGCAGTTCTTC,CSVETYNEQFF
TRBJ2-6,TRBV3-1,few,NA,TGTGCCAGCAGCCAGTTTTGGAGCTCTGGGGCCAACGTCCTGACTTTC,CASSQFWSSGANVLTF
TRBJ2-5,TRBV9,many,TRBD2,TGTGCCAGCAGCCTTGGACTAGCGGGTTCCCAAGAGACCCAGTACTTC,CASSLGLAGSQETQYF
TRBJ2-7,TRBV11-2,NA,NA,TGTGCCAGCAGCTTCCAGGGCTACGAGCGGTACTTC,CASSFQGYERYF
TRBJ1-6,TRBV9,many,NA,TGTGCCAGCAGCGTCGGGGAACAGGGATGGTCACCCCTCCACTTT,CASSVGEQGWSPLHF
TRBJ2-5,TRBV5-1,NA,NA,TGCGCCAGCAGCTTGGGGGACCGGAACCAAGAGACCCAGTACTTC,CASSLGDRNQETQYF
TRBJ1-2,TRBV19,few,TRBD1,TGTGCCAGTGGACGGACAGGGGCCCTCGGCTACACCTTC,CASGRTGALGYTF
TRBJ2-3,TRBV5-1,many,NA,TGCGCCAGCAGCTTGGCAATCTTCACAGATACGCAGTATTTT,CASSLAIFTDTQYF
TRBJ2-5,TRBV6-5,NA,NA,TGTGCCAGCAGTTACTCTGGCAGAAGGGAGACCCAGTACTTC,CASSYSGRRETQYF
TRBJ2-2,TRBV7-6,NA,NA,TGTGCCAGCAGCAGTTTCCGGGGGAAGAACACCGGGGAGCTGTTTTTT,CASSSFRGKNTGELFF
TRBJ1-6,TRBV20-1,NA,TRBD1,TGCAGTGCTAGCGGACAGGCCGTCACATATAATTCACCCCTCCACTTT,CSASGQAVTYNSPLHF
TRBJ1-1,TRBV5-1,many,NA,TGCGCCAGCAGCTTGGAGGCGAACACTGAAGCTTTCTTT,CASSLEANTEAFF